This T cell receptor (beta chain) was identified in a study of CD8 T cells in ankylosing spondylitis. Findings of the study overall: In ankylosing spondylitis blood, a motif of 7 to 9 highly homologous TCR beta variants appeared characteristic. Disease-linked clones bore a CD8+ phenotype and were relatively rare in peripheral blood.

TCRdb recomputed calls from the 5' RACE reads with MiXCR, one row per CDR3 protein. The sample carries 300,000 to 350,000 distinct CDR3 sequences, roughly 20% recorded once. V was pared by 8 bases and J by 3 bases, with 3 bases of the junction left unmatched. This CDR3 comprises 12 residues. Germline CDR1 ENHRY, CDR2 SYGVKD. As to this clonotype: Its specificity is not known.

J is TRBJ2-7 and V is TRBV10-3; 8 positions match TRBD1. The source is a female donor with ankylosing spondylitis or in good health (not recorded which). The sample taken for sequencing was blood, either unsorted or a sorted T cell fraction (not recorded which). CDR3 coding DNA: TGTGCCATCGGCGACAGGGGCTACGAGCAGTACTTC. Protein product: CAIGDRGYEQYF.